These 15 T cell receptor beta chains were sequenced from one sample in a study of control samples from healthy donors and cancer patients. Measured with immunoSEQ multiplex PCR; TCRdb has only the in-frame clones, and not every one. The sample lists 70,000 or so clones, 84% occurring once. Sequencing used blood. The receptor source for this set is a man aged 50 to 59 in good health.

The chain carries TRBV16 and TRBJ2-1; D is perhaps TRBD1 (6 bases). This CDR3 is 15 amino acids long. Germline CDR1 KGHSY, CDR2 FQNENV. Between the trimmed V and J ends, which lost 2 bases and 0 bases, there was a span of 8 bases. This chain's CDR3 is CASSQLGGSYNEQFF. The CDR3 DNA reads TGTGCCAGCAGCCAACTAGGGGGCTCCTACAATGAGCAGTTCTTC.

The chain recombines TRBV6-2 or TRBV6-3 with TRBJ2-3; maybe TRBD2 (6 bases). Germline lookup yields CDR1 MNHEY and CDR2 SVGEGT. V gave up 3 bases and J gave up 1 base, with 11 bases separating them. The CDR3 contains 15 residues. CDR3 bases: TGTGCCAGCAGTTATGGGGCTAGCGGCACAGATACGCAGTATTTT. Translating it yields CASSYGASGTDTQYF.

CDR3 loop: CASSQDPGPQHTYEQYF. The CDR3 DNA sequence: TGCGCCAGCAGCCAAGATCCTGGCCCCCAACACACCTACGAGCAGTACTTC. The genes are TRBV4-3 and TRBJ2-7; D ambiguous. The CDR3 runs 17 residues. Trimming took 0 bases from V and 2 from J, leaving 17 bases between them. Germline lookup yields CDR1 LGHNA and CDR2 YSLEER.

This clone was counted a few times. This chain links TRBV7-7 with TRBJ2-1; D not resolved. Germline V CDR1 and CDR2: SSHAT, FNYEAQ (reference sequence). V shed 1 base and J shed 0 bases, with 7 bases lying between them. This CDR3 contains 15 residues. The CDR3 here is CASSLDISSYNEQFF. The CDR3 DNA reads as TGTGCCAGCAGCTTAGACATAAGCTCCTACAATGAGCAGTTCTTC. The complete variable domain, with remaining parts taken from reference TRBV7-7 and TRBJ2-1, reads GAGVSQSPRYKVTKRGQDVTLRCDPISSHATLYWYQQALGQGPEFLTYFNYEAQPDKSGLPSDRFSAERPEGSISTLTIQRTEQRDSAMYRCASSLDISSYNEQFFGPGTRLTVL.

This clone has only a few counts. The CDR3 DNA reads as TGTGCCAGCAGCCGGACTAGCGGGAGTATCCACGAGCAGTACTTC. It yields the protein CASSRTSGSIHEQYF. The J gene is TRBJ2-7, the V gene TRBV5-4, with 13 bases identical to TRBD2. Germline V gives CDR1 SGHNT, CDR2 YYREEE (reference sequence). V dropped 4 bases and J dropped 5; count of bases not matched to a gene: 6. This CDR3 is built from 15 residues.

The V call is TRBV7-9, the J call TRBJ1-2; perhaps TRBD1 as D (5 bases). With 5 bases removed from V and 8 bases from J, the gap between germline ends came to 15 bases. The CDR3 has 13 amino acids. Germline V CDR1 and CDR2: SEHNR, FQNEAQ (reference sequence). The CDR3 reads CASSGAGPQGYTF. The CDR3 DNA follows: TGTGCCAGCAGCGGGGCTGGGCCCCAGGGCTACACCTTC.

The V and J genes are TRBV7-3 and TRBJ2-7, with TRBD1 as a possible D gene (6 bases). This CDR3 is built from 15 residues. V was shortened by 3 bases and J by 2 bases, with 14 bases between the two germline ends. Germline V lookup: CDR1 SGHTA, CDR2 FQGTGA. The CDR3, as DNA: TGTGCCAGCAGCTTCTCGGCAGGGGTACCCTACGAGCAGTACTTC. This codes for CASSFSAGVPYEQYF.

V gene TRBV19 combines with J gene TRBJ2-5; no firm D call. V gave up 3 bases and J gave up 5 bases, with 10 bases separating them. CDR1 and CDR2 from the germline V gene are LNHDA and SQIVND (reference sequence). The CDR3 runs to 13 residues. As DNA, the CDR3 is TGTGCCAGTAGTATGGGAAGGGCGGAGACCCAGTACTTC. Protein: CASSMGRAETQYF.

The V and J genes are TRBV7-2 and TRBJ1-2, with D unclear. The V end lost 1 base, the J end lost 8 bases, and 8 bases lay between the germline ends. CDR3 length: 12 residues. Germline V gene data show CDR1 as SGHTA and CDR2 as FQGNSA. The CDR3 is CASSLDLDGYTF. The DNA for the CDR3 is TGTGCCAGCAGCTTAGATCTAGACGGCTACACCTTC.

The chain joins TRBV12-5 to TRBJ2-5, with a possible D match to TRBD2 (6 bases). V was shortened by 0 bases and J by 5 bases, with 13 bases between the two germline ends. The CDR3 length is 15 residues. Germline V gene data show CDR1 as LGHNT and CDR2 as FRNRAP. The CDR3 DNA is TGTGCTAGTGGTTTGGTAATCTCGGGACTGGAGACCCAGTACTTC. It is translated as CASGLVISGLETQYF.

The gene calls are TRBV10-3 and TRBJ2-5, with 14 bases lining up with TRBD2. The V and J ends lost 3 bases and 2 bases, in that order; junction bases with no gene match: 5. The germline CDR1 and CDR2 sequences are ENHRY and SYGVKD. The CDR3 is 17 residues long. The CDR3 region has the DNA TGTGCCATCAGTGACCGGGGACTAGCGGGAGAGCAAGAGACCCAGTACTTC. It translates to CAISDRGLAGEQETQYF.

The chain has TRBV10-3 and TRBJ1-1, with D possibly matching TRBD1 (6 bases). Looked up from germline, CDR1 is ENHRY and CDR2 is SYGVKD. The CDR3 covers 15 residues. Trimming removed 6 bases at V and 0 bases at J, with 14 bases between. CDR3 loop: CAIRGTPPLNTEAFF. CDR3 DNA sequence: TGTGCCATCAGGGGGACACCCCCCCTGAACACTGAAGCTTTCTTT.

This sequence joins TRBV19 and TRBJ1-5; no clear D. Germline assignment: CDR1 LNHDA and CDR2 SQIVND (reference sequence). The V and J ends lost 7 bases and 0 bases respectively, with 10 bases between them. The CDR3 has 14 amino acids. In nucleotides, the CDR3 is TGTGCCAGTAAGGAGTCCCATAGCAATCAGCCCCAGCATTTT. It yields the protein CASKESHSNQPQHF.

The CDR3 loop is CASSIGTSGRETQYF. The CDR3 nucleotides are TGTGCCAGTAGTATTGGGACTAGCGGGAGAGAGACCCAGTACTTC. This sequence joins TRBV19 and TRBJ2-5; TRBD2 agrees at 14 bases. The CDR3 has 15 amino acids. Unmatched junction bases numbered 1, after V lost 3 bases and J lost 4 bases. Looked up from germline, CDR1 is LNHDA and CDR2 is SQIVND (reference sequence).

V usage is TRBV18 and J usage is TRBJ2-1; 8 positions agree with TRBD2. The trim removed 3 bases at V and 6 bases at J, leaving 7 bases unmatched. The germline V gene has CDR1 KGHSH and CDR2 LQKENI. The CDR3 contains 15 residues. This chain's CDR3 is CASSPLSGRPNEQFF. The DNA for the CDR3 is TGTGCCAGCTCACCTCTCAGCGGGAGACCCAATGAGCAGTTCTTC.